This T cell receptor beta chain is drawn from a study of regulatory T cells in long-lasting Graves disease. As to time point: newly diagnosed GD, antithyroid drugs for less than 3 months. Following extraction of RNA from PBMCs, that RNA was used to make the TCR library. The V end lost 6 bases, the J end lost 0 bases, and 8 bases lay between the germline ends. The CDR3 is made up of 13 amino acids. Study results and caveats: Persistent patients shared under 3,000 public clonotypes among themselves. Newly diagnosed patients shared fewer, at roughly 900. Small sample size may have lowered accuracy. There were preferences for TRBV28, TRBJ1-2 and TRBJ2-5 in persistent disease.

This clonotype was found many times. The antigen is unknown. Arm-PCR of CDR3 regions and iRepertoire HTBI primers were the basis on which TCR beta libraries were built. Authors' analysis steps: Gene usage covered approximately 65 TRBV and 14 to 15 TRBJ segments. TCRdb used MiXCR to reprocess the multiplex PCR reads, holding one entry per CDR3 protein. The V and J calls here are based on TCRdb, not the publication. The sample carries under 300,000 distinct CDR3 sequences, 20% recorded once. The source material was peripheral blood mononuclear cells (PBMCs), sampled at new diagnosis, from a patient treated with antithyroid drugs. The receptor was isolated from a female donor with Graves disease. This chain uses TRBV12-3 or TRBV12-4 with TRBJ1-1; D call uncertain. The CDR3 sequence: CASSRVMNTEAFF. CDR3 bases: TGTGCCAGCAGCCGGGTAATGAACACTGAAGCTTTCTTT.